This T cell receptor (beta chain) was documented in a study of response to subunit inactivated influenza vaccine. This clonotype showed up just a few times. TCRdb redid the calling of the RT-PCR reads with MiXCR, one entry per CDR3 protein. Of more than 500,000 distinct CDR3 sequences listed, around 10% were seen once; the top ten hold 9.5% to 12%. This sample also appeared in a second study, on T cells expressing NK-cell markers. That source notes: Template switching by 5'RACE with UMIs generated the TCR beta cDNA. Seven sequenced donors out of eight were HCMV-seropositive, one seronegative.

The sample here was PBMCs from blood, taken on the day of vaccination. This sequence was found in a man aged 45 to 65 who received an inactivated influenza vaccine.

The CDR3 DNA reads as TGTGCCAGCAGTGAAGCGCTTCAAGCGGCTAGCACAGATACGCAGTATTTT. This translates into CASSEALQAASTDTQYF. V is TRBV2 and J is TRBJ2-3; D is possibly TRBD2 (5 bases). This CDR3 contains 17 residues. Germline values: CDR1 SNHLY, CDR2 FYNNEI. V lost 0 bases and J 0 bases, leaving 13 bases between the germline ends.